These T cell receptor beta chains were read from a single sample in a study of graft-versus-host responses after intestinal transplantation. Repertoires were generated with immunoSEQ multiplex PCR, while TCRdb's copy carries only in-frame clones and drops some. The sample lists about 39,000 clones, about 92% occurring once. The material sequenced was PBMCs, taken approximately 740 days after intestinal transplantation. These receptors all come from a human patient who received an intestinal transplant, so some T cells may come from the graft donor. The CDR3 runs from the conserved cysteine through the conserved F or W. Each record gives: V gene, J gene, D gene, clone size, CDR3 DNA, CDR3 protein. The D gene is left open where the match is weak. Some rows mark clone size as missing; the rest say once, few, many or name a class of expanded clone.

V: TRBV7-6; J: TRBJ1-6; D: .; size: .; DNA: TGTGCCAGCAGCTTAGTAGGAGGACCTTATTCACCCCTCCACTTT; CDR3: CASSLVGGPYSPLHF
V: TRBV10-3; J: TRBJ1-2; D: TRBD1; size: .; DNA: TGTGCCATCAGTGGGCCGGGACAGGGTAACTATGGCTACACCTTC; CDR3: CAISGPGQGNYGYTF
V: TRBV12-2; J: TRBJ2-7; D: .; size: .; DNA: TGTGCAAGTCGCTTAGCCAAGGGGGGTAAAATAATCTACGAGCAGTACTTC; CDR3: CASRLAKGGKIIYEQYF
V: TRBV10-3; J: TRBJ2-3; D: TRBD2; size: .; DNA: TGTGCCATCAGGGGGACTAGCGGCAGCACAGATACGCAGTATTTT; CDR3: CAIRGTSGSTDTQYF
V: TRBV27; J: TRBJ2-1; D: .; size: .; DNA: TGTGCCAGCGGAGCGATAAGGACCTACAATGAGCAGTTCTTC; CDR3: CASGAIRTYNEQFF
V: TRBV4-1; J: TRBJ1-4; D: .; size: .; DNA: TGCGCCAGCAGCCAAAGAGGCGTCAGGGCGGATGAAAAACTGTTTTTT; CDR3: CASSQRGVRADEKLFF
V: TRBV5-4; J: TRBJ2-5; D: .; size: .; DNA: TGTGCCAGCAGCCGTAGCGGTTCCATCCGGCGGGAGACCCAGTACTTC; CDR3: CASSRSGSIRRETQYF
V: TRBV5-5; J: TRBJ2-3; D: .; size: .; DNA: TGTGCCAGCTTCAGGGGCGCGAACCAGCCCGGCACAGATACGCAGTATTTT; CDR3: CASFRGANQPGTDTQYF
V: TRBV9; J: TRBJ1-4; D: TRBD1; size: .; DNA: TGTGCCAGCAGCGTAGCGGACAGGACTAATGAAAAACTGTTTTTT; CDR3: CASSVADRTNEKLFF
V: TRBV15; J: TRBJ2-1; D: TRBD2; size: .; DNA: TGTGCCACCAGCGGGGGACTAGCGGGAGTCAATGAGCAGTTCTTC; CDR3: CATSGGLAGVNEQFF
V: TRBV11-2; J: TRBJ2-7; D: TRBD2; size: .; DNA: TGTGCCAGCAGCTTACTAGCGGGCTCCTACGAGCAGTACTTC; CDR3: CASSLLAGSYEQYF
V: TRBV5-6; J: TRBJ1-1; D: .; size: .; DNA: TGTGCCAGCAGCTTGCCCAGGCATCGGGCGGAGGTGAACACTGAAGCTTTCTTT; CDR3: CASSLPRHRAEVNTEAFF
V: TRBV6-6; J: TRBJ2-7; D: TRBD1; size: .; DNA: TGTGCCAGCAGTTACCCAAGGACAGGGAGCTCCTACGAGCAGTACTTC; CDR3: CASSYPRTGSSYEQYF
V: TRBV18; J: TRBJ1-3; D: .; size: .; DNA: TGTGCCAGCTCACTGCAGGAGTCTGGAAACACCATATATTTT; CDR3: CASSLQESGNTIYF
V: TRBV6-9; J: TRBJ1-5; D: TRBD1; size: once; DNA: TGTGCCAGCAGTATCGGGACAGGGAGGAATCAGCCCCAGCATTTT; CDR3: CASSIGTGRNQPQHF
V: TRBV6-6; J: TRBJ2-3; D: .; size: once; DNA: TGTGCCAGCAGCCGGGATCGCACAGATACGCAGTATTTT; CDR3: CASSRDRTDTQYF
V: TRBV11-2; J: TRBJ2-7; D: TRBD1; size: .; DNA: TGTGCCAGCAGCCACCTCAGACAGGGGGTGTCCTACGAGCAGTACTTC; CDR3: CASSHLRQGVSYEQYF
V: TRBV9; J: TRBJ2-7; D: .; size: .; DNA: TGTGCCAGCAGCGCCGAGGGGTACGAGCAGTACTTC; CDR3: CASSAEGYEQYF
V: TRBV29-1; J: TRBJ2-1; D: TRBD2; size: .; DNA: TGCAGCGTTGGCCCGACTAGCAAGCAGTTCTTC; CDR3: CSVGPTSKQFF
V: TRBV19; J: TRBJ1-3; D: .; size: .; DNA: TGTGCCAGTAGTATAATACGCCGGAACTCTGGAAACACCATATATTTT; CDR3: CASSIIRRNSGNTIYF
V: TRBV6-8; J: TRBJ1-5; D: TRBD1; size: .; DNA: TGTGCCAGCAGTTATGACAGGGGGGGGTATCAGCCCCAGCATTTT; CDR3: CASSYDRGGYQPQHF
V: TRBV12-5; J: TRBJ1-4; D: .; size: .; DNA: TGTGCTAGTGGCCAGTTTGCAACTAATGAAAAACTGTTTTTT; CDR3: CASGQFATNEKLFF
V: TRBV7-9; J: TRBJ2-7; D: TRBD1; size: .; DNA: TGTGCCAGCAGCTCCCCAACAGGGGTCTCCTACGAGCAGTACTTC; CDR3: CASSSPTGVSYEQYF
V: TRBV19; J: TRBJ2-7; D: TRBD1; size: .; DNA: TGTGCCAGTAGTATGTTGGGGACAGGGGGCTACGAGCAGTACTTC; CDR3: CASSMLGTGGYEQYF
V: TRBV25-1; J: TRBJ2-5; D: .; size: .; DNA: TGTGCCAGCAGTGAATTTGGCAGCACACCGATCTACGAGCAATACTTC; CDR3: CASSEFGSTPIYEQYF
V: TRBV7-9; J: TRBJ2-6; D: .; size: .; DNA: TGTGCCAGCAGCTTAGTTACGACTACTGGGGCCAACGTCCTGACTTTC; CDR3: CASSLVTTTGANVLTF
V: TRBV6-4; J: TRBJ2-3; D: TRBD2; size: .; DNA: TGTGCCAGCAGTGACTCGACTAGCGGGGACACAGATACGCAGTATTTT; CDR3: CASSDSTSGDTDTQYF
V: TRBV29-1; J: TRBJ2-7; D: TRBD1; size: .; DNA: TGCAGCGTGGGTGGGACAGGGTTGAACGAGCAGTACTTC; CDR3: CSVGGTGLNEQYF
V: TRBV5-1; J: TRBJ1-1; D: .; size: .; DNA: TGCGCCAGCAGCTCCGAGGGGGGGTACACTGAAGCTTTCTTT; CDR3: CASSSEGGYTEAFF
V: TRBV27; J: TRBJ1-1; D: .; size: .; DNA: TGTGCCAGCAGTTTAAATTCCAGGAGGCCGTACACTGAAGCTTTCTTT; CDR3: CASSLNSRRPYTEAFF
V: TRBV29-1; J: TRBJ1-1; D: TRBD1; size: .; DNA: TGCAGCGTTGAAGCACTTCAGGGGGCGCTTAAAGCTTTCTTT; CDR3: CSVEALQGALKAFF
V: TRBV7-9; J: TRBJ2-5; D: TRBD1; size: .; DNA: TGTGCCAGCAGCACCCGGGACAGGGACCAAGAGACCCAGTACTTC; CDR3: CASSTRDRDQETQYF
V: TRBV10-2; J: TRBJ1-2; D: .; size: .; DNA: TGCGCCAGCAATGGGGGACTCTATGGCTACACCTTC; CDR3: CASNGGLYGYTF
V: TRBV18; J: TRBJ2-2; D: .; size: .; DNA: TGTGCCAGCTCACCGGATACAGCGAACACCGGGGAGCTGTTTTTT; CDR3: CASSPDTANTGELFF
V: TRBV19; J: TRBJ2-1; D: .; size: .; DNA: TGTGCCAGTAGCCGAGGCGGAGCGAGGTCAAATGAGCAGTTCTTC; CDR3: CASSRGGARSNEQFF
V: TRBV28; J: TRBJ2-3; D: TRBD2; size: .; DNA: TGTGCCAGCAGTTCCCCCCGACTAGCGGCTAGCACAGATACGCAGTATTTT; CDR3: CASSSPRLAASTDTQYF
V: TRBV6-5; J: TRBJ2-7; D: .; size: .; DNA: TGTGCCAGCAGGCAGCTCTACGAGCAGTACTTC; CDR3: CASRQLYEQYF
V: TRBV11-1; J: TRBJ2-5; D: .; size: .; DNA: TGTGCCAGCAGCTTAATTGGCCCGACACAAGAGACCCAGTACTTC; CDR3: CASSLIGPTQETQYF
V: TRBV29-1; J: TRBJ2-1; D: TRBD2; size: .; DNA: TGCAGCGTTGTCTCCGGGAGGACCTACAATGAGCAGTTCTTC; CDR3: CSVVSGRTYNEQFF
V: TRBV11-2; J: TRBJ2-5; D: TRBD2; size: .; DNA: TGTGCCAGCAGCTTCCGGACTAGCGGGAAAGAGACCCAGTACTTC; CDR3: CASSFRTSGKETQYF
V: TRBV6-6; J: TRBJ1-2; D: TRBD1; size: .; DNA: TGTGCCAGCTCCCGGGACAGCCTTACCGGGGGCTACACCTTC; CDR3: CASSRDSLTGGYTF
V: TRBV19; J: TRBJ1-5; D: .; size: .; DNA: TGTGCCAGTAGTATAAGTTCCAGAAATCAGCCCCAGCATTTT; CDR3: CASSISSRNQPQHF
V: TRBV20-1; J: TRBJ2-7; D: .; size: .; DNA: TGCAGTGCTAGAGCTGGGGCCGAGCAGTACTTC; CDR3: CSARAGAEQYF
V: TRBV7-9; J: TRBJ2-7; D: .; size: .; DNA: TGTGCCAGCAGCCTCGAGGGCTCCGACGAGCAGTACTTC; CDR3: CASSLEGSDEQYF
V: TRBV6-6; J: TRBJ2-7; D: .; size: .; DNA: TGTGCCAGCGGCGCTAATCCCTACGAGCAGTACTTC; CDR3: CASGANPYEQYF
V: TRBV29-1; J: TRBJ1-1; D: .; size: .; DNA: TGCAGCGTTGATCGGAGCACTGAAGCTTTCTTT; CDR3: CSVDRSTEAFF
V: TRBV19; J: TRBJ2-3; D: .; size: .; DNA: TGTGCCAGTAGTATCGACGTCCCAGATACGCAGTATTTT; CDR3: CASSIDVPDTQYF
V: TRBV6-6; J: TRBJ1-3; D: .; size: .; DNA: TGTGCCAGCAGTTCTGGCACAATTGCTGGAAACACCATATATTTT; CDR3: CASSSGTIAGNTIYF
V: TRBV6-5; J: TRBJ2-1; D: .; size: once; DNA: TGTGCCAGCAGTTACGGCCTGAATGAGCAGTTCTTC; CDR3: CASSYGLNEQFF
V: TRBV7-6; J: TRBJ1-5; D: TRBD1; size: .; DNA: TGTGCCAGCAGCCCAGGACAGGGGGCGAGCAATCAGCCCCAGCATTTT; CDR3: CASSPGQGASNQPQHF
V: TRBV29-1; J: TRBJ1-1; D: TRBD1; size: .; DNA: TGCAGCGTTGATCACAGGGGGGTTGGGGACACTGAAGCTTTCTTT; CDR3: CSVDHRGVGDTEAFF
V: TRBV13; J: TRBJ1-3; D: .; size: .; DNA: TGTGCCAGCAGCCAAGGGTTCTCTGGAAACACCATATATTTT; CDR3: CASSQGFSGNTIYF
V: TRBV14; J: TRBJ2-2; D: TRBD2; size: .; DNA: TGTGCCAGCAGCCCGACGAGGAACGGGAGGGCCTACACCGGGGAGCTGTTTTTT; CDR3: CASSPTRNGRAYTGELFF
V: TRBV19; J: TRBJ2-2; D: TRBD2; size: once; DNA: TGTGCCAGTAGTATACGGACTAGCGGGAGCTCTGCCGGGGAGCTGTTTTTT; CDR3: CASSIRTSGSSAGELFF
V: TRBV5-1; J: TRBJ2-3; D: TRBD2; size: .; DNA: TGCGCCAGCAGCTTCCGATCGACTAGCTCAGATACGCAGTATTTT; CDR3: CASSFRSTSSDTQYF